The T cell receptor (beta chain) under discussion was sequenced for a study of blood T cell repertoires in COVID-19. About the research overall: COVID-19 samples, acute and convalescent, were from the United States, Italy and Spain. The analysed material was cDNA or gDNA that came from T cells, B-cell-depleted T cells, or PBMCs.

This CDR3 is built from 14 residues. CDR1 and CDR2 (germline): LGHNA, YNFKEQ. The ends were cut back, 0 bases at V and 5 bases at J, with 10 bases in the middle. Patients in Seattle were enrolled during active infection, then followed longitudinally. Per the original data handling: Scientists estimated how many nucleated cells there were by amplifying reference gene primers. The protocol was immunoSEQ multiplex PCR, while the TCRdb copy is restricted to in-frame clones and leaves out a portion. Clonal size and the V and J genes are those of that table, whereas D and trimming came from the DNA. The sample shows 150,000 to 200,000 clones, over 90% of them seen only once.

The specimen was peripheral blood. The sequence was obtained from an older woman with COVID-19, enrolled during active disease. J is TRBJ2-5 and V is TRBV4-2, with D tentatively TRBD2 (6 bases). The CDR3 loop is CASSQDYLAETQYF. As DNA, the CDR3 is TGTGCCAGCAGCCAAGATTATCTAGCGGAGACCCAGTACTTC.